The 14 T cell receptor beta chains in this list originate from one sample, sequenced in a study of blood T cell repertoires in COVID-19. Assay used: immunoSEQ multiplex PCR; TCRdb lists only in-frame clones, some missing. The sample records more than 200,000 clones, roughly 84% being singletons. Sequencing was done on a sample of peripheral blood. The receptors shown here come from a middle-aged man with acute or convalescent COVID-19.

The J gene is TRBJ1-3, the V gene TRBV28; 7 positions match TRBD1. This CDR3 is 16 amino acids long. The J segment lost 2 bases and the V segment lost 6 bases, leaving 10 bases of the junction unmatched. The V gene's germline CDR1 is MDHEN and CDR2 SYDVKM. CDR3 protein: CASSKSEGATGNTIYF. In nucleotides, the CDR3 is TGTGCCAGCAGCAAGTCCGAGGGGGCCACTGGAAACACCATATATTTT.

The chain employs TRBV9 and TRBJ2-5; a possible D gene is TRBD1 (6 bases). Trimming cost V 2 bases and J 5 bases, with 13 bases left between them. This CDR3 region has 14 residues. Per the germline V gene, CDR1 is SGDLS and CDR2 is YYNGEE. The CDR3, as DNA: TGTGCCAGCAGCGTTATGGGGGCGAGTGAGACCCAGTACTTC. It codes for CASSVMGASETQYF.

The chain employs TRBV4-1 and TRBJ1-1, with no clear D. The CDR3 consists of 15 residues. CDR1 and CDR2 from the germline V gene are MGHRA and YSYEKL. V lost 1 base, J lost 7 bases, and 16 bases lay in between. The CDR3 spells CASSQGSRERNEAFF. DNA for the CDR3: TGCGCCAGCAGCCAAGGGTCGAGGGAGCGAAATGAAGCTTTCTTT.

CDR3 coding DNA: TGTGCCAGCAGCTTAGTGCCGGGCGGGACTGAAGCTTTCTTT. Its translation: CASSLVPGGTEAFF. The rearrangement uses TRBV7-2 and TRBJ1-1, with D unclear. Deletions cut 1 base from V and 5 bases from J, with 11 bases between. CDR1 and CDR2 from the germline V gene are SGHTA and FQGNSA. The CDR3 loop spans 14 amino acids.

The chain uses TRBV27 and TRBJ1-4, with D maybe TRBD1 (5 bases). CDR1 is MNHEY and CDR2 is SMNVEV in the germline V gene (reference sequence). Trimming left V 6 bases short and J 0 bases short, with 14 bases between. The CDR3 loop spans 16 amino acids. The CDR3 loop reads CASRRQTLATNEKLFF. CDR3 coding DNA: TGTGCCAGCAGAAGACAGACCCTTGCAACTAATGAAAAACTGTTTTTT.

The chain joins TRBV30 to TRBJ1-5, with D unresolved. The CDR3 loop spans 13 amino acids. V was pared by 4 bases and J by 0 bases, with 7 bases between. The V gene's germline CDR1 is GTSNPN and CDR2 SVGIG (reference sequence). CDR3 sequence reads: CAWNGDSNQPQHF. For the CDR3, the DNA is TGTGCCTGGAACGGGGATAGCAATCAGCCCCAGCATTTT.

The J gene is TRBJ2-4, the V gene TRBV5-1; TRBD2 agrees at 14 bases. The V and J ends lost 4 bases and 4 bases, in that order; junction bases with no gene match: 10. The germline V gene encodes CDR1 SGHRS and CDR2 YFSETQ. There are 18 residues in the CDR3. CDR3 sequence (DNA): TGCGCCAGCAGCATGGGACTAGCGGGAGCCCCTTTGAAAAACATTCAGTACTTC. It encodes CASSMGLAGAPLKNIQYF. The full variable domain, in which reference TRBV5-1 and TRBJ2-4 provide the parts outside the CDR3, is KAGVTQTPRYLIKTRGQQVTLSCSPISGHRSVSWYQQTPGQGLQFLFEYFSETQRNKGNFPGRFSGRQFSNSRSEMNVSTLELGDSALYLCASSMGLAGAPLKNIQYFGAGTRLSVL.

This clone turned up a few times. This CDR3 is CASRDRGGGYTF. The DNA of the CDR3 is TGTGCCAGCAGGGACAGGGGAGGAGGCTACACCTTC. This rearrangement joins TRBV6-5 to TRBJ1-2; 9 bases fit TRBD1. The V segment lost 6 bases and the J segment 8 bases; nucleotides outside the gene matches: 4. Per germline, CDR1 MNHEY and CDR2 SVGAGI. The CDR3 is made up of 12 amino acids.

This clone came up once. The chain uses TRBV7-2 and TRBJ2-2; no firm D call. CDR3 length: 15 amino acids. CDR1 is SGHTA, CDR2 FQGNSA, per germline. V shed 3 bases and J shed 0 bases, with 8 bases lying between them. The CDR3 here is CASSFFGANTGELFF. The CDR3 bases are TGTGCCAGCAGCTTTTTCGGAGCGAACACCGGGGAGCTGTTTTTT.

The chain links TRBV5-1 to TRBJ2-1; TRBD2 aligns across 7 bases. After removal of 0 bases from V and 14 bases from J, the junction contained 11 bases not matched to a gene. There are 14 residues in the CDR3. Looked up from germline, CDR1 is SGHRS and CDR2 is YFSETQ. CDR3 nucleotide sequence: TGCGCCAGCAGCTTGGGGAACGGCGGGAGTATCGAGTTCTTC. Protein sequence: CASSLGNGGSIEFF. The variable domain in full, completed from reference TRBV5-1 and TRBJ2-1, reads KAGVTQTPRYLIKTRGQQVTLSCSPISGHRSVSWYQQTPGQGLQFLFEYFSETQRNKGNFPGRFSGRQFSNSRSEMNVSTLELGDSALYLCASSLGNGGSIEFFGPGTRLTVL.

The gene calls are TRBV7-2 and TRBJ1-2; possible D gene TRBD1, 5 bases. This CDR3 region has 16 residues. Looked up from germline, CDR1 is SGHTA and CDR2 is FQGNSA. Between the trimmed V and J ends, which lost 0 bases and 0 bases, there was a span of 11 bases. DNA for the CDR3: TGTGCCAGCAGCTTAGCGGGGGGGGAAGCTAACTATGGCTACACCTTC. It is translated as CASSLAGGEANYGYTF.

The chain carries TRBV10-3 and TRBJ2-7; 8 bases agree with TRBD1. Germline V gives CDR1 ENHRY, CDR2 SYGVKD. The CDR3 contains 15 residues. The V and J ends lost 4 bases and 0 bases, in that order; junction bases with no gene match: 5. The chain's CDR3 is CAISGTTGGSYEQYF. In DNA form, the CDR3 reads TGTGCCATCAGTGGGACCACAGGGGGCTCCTACGAGCAGTACTTC.

J is TRBJ2-1 and V is TRBV7-9; tentatively, D is TRBD2 (5 bases). Trimming shortened V by 1 base and J by 5 bases, and 15 bases separated the two germline ends. CDR1 is SEHNR and CDR2 is FQNEAQ in the germline V gene (reference sequence). This CDR3 region has 16 residues. Written as DNA, the CDR3 is TGTGCCAGCAGCTTAGAGGACTCCTCAAAGGACAATGAGCAGTTCTTC. This encodes CASSLEDSSKDNEQFF.

The chain couples TRBV6-5 to TRBJ1-1; D call uncertain. CDR1 and CDR2 from the germline V gene are MNHEY and SVGAGI. CDR3 length: 13 residues. V was trimmed by 5 bases and J by 7 bases, leaving 14 bases between them. The CDR3 DNA is TGTGCCAGCAGTCCCCGGGCCGCGGGTGAAGCTTTCTTT. This gives the protein CASSPRAAGEAFF.